The 3 T cell receptor beta chains below all came from one sample that was sequenced in a study of T-cell memory formation after mild COVID-19. TCRdb re-called the 5' RACE reads with MiXCR, one entry per CDR3 protein. The top ten hold 3% of the sample, which has 190,000 or so distinct CDR3 sequences, about 10% seen once. The material sequenced was PBMCs or a T cell subset sorted from them (not recorded which). All receptors derive from a young man who had mild COVID-19 (a few samples of this study predate the infection). Cell type and time point are not known.

This clonotype was detected ten times or more. The gene calls are TRBV5-1 and TRBJ2-7; 10 nucleotides agree with TRBD1. The CDR3 covers 14 residues. Germline CDR1 SGHRS, CDR2 YFSETQ. The junction had 9 bases not matched to a gene; V was cut back by 4 bases and J by 8 bases. DNA of the CDR3: TGCGCCAGCAGCCCCGGGACAGGGGTTGCGCAGCAGTACTTC. Its protein is CASSPGTGVAQQYF.

This clonotype was counted only a few times. V and J are TRBV5-1 and TRBJ2-2; 9 nucleotides line up with TRBD1. The trim removed 4 bases at V and 1 base at J, leaving 5 bases unmatched. The germline V gene has CDR1 SGHRS and CDR2 YFSETQ. CDR3 length: 16 residues. The CDR3 reads CASSGTGLKNTGELFF. The CDR3 bases are TGCGCCAGCAGCGGGACAGGGTTGAAGAACACCGGGGAGCTGTTTTTT.

This clonotype was observed many times. This rearrangement joins TRBV7-9 to TRBJ1-1; D call uncertain. Trimming left V 2 bases short and J 1 base short, with 5 bases between. The CDR3 totals 13 residues. Germline CDR1 is SEHNR and CDR2 is FQNEAQ (reference sequence). The DNA for the CDR3 is TGTGCCAGCAGCTTACAGGCGAACACTGAAGCTTTCTTT. It specifies CASSLQANTEAFF.